This TCR beta chain originates from a study of identical twins. MiXCR, run by TCRdb on the 5' RACE reads, gives a single entry per CDR3 protein. This sample yields 550,000 to 700,000 distinct CDR3 sequences, of which around 20% are seen a single time; over 4% belongs to the top ten. V gave up 7 bases and J gave up 0 bases, with 19 bases separating them. Germline V gene sequence: CDR1 DFQATT, CDR2 SNEGSKA (reference sequence). The CDR3 totals 15 residues. This clonotype has more than one count but fewer than ten. These data are also associated with another study on T cells expressing NK-cell markers. That source adds: Eight donors were sequenced, seven testing HCMV-seropositive and one testing seronegative. Alpha-beta TCR T cells were the sole sorting target in several experiments, owing to an anti-gamma-delta TCR antibody.

The specimen sequenced was PBMCs. The receptor comes from a woman under 30 in good health. This chain uses TRBV20-1 with TRBJ2-7; perhaps TRBD2 as D (6 bases). This chain's CDR3 is CSVKPSASDSYEQYF. CDR3 in DNA: TGCAGTGTTAAACCAAGCGCTAGCGACTCCTACGAGCAGTACTTC.